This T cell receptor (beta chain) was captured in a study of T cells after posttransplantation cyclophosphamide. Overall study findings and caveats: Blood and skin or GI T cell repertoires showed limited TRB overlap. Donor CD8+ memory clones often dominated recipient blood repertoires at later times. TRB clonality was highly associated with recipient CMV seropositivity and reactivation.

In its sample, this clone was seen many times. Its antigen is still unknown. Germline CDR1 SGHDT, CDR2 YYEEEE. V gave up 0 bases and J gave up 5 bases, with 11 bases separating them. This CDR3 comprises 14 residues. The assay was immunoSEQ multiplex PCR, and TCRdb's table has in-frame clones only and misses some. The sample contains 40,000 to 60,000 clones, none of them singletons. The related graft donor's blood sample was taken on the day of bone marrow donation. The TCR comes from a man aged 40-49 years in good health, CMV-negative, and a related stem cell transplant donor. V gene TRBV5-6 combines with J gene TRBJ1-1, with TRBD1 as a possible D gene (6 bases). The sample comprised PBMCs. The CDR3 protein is CASSLDRVGTEAFF. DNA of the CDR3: TGTGCCAGCAGCTTGGACAGGGTTGGAACTGAAGCTTTCTTT. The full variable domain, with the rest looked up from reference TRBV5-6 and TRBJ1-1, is DAGVTQSPTHLIKTRGQQVTLRCSPKSGHDTVSWYQQALGQGPQFIFQYYEEEERQRGNFPDRFSGHQFPNYSSELNVNALLLGDSALYLCASSLDRVGTEAFFGQGTRLTVV.